This T cell receptor (beta chain) was sequenced during a study of T-cell memory formation after mild COVID-19. Study-wide context: The TCR clusters were mostly specific to one donor.

Study-wide points: The study found contracting CD4+ clones mainly in CM and EM and contracting CD8+ clones in EMRA.

V dropped 4 bases and J dropped 5; count of bases not matched to a gene: 12. CDR1 is SGHRS, CDR2 YFSETQ, per germline. CDR3 length: 17 amino acids. A few counts support this clonotype. The antigen is undetermined. TCRdb re-derived calls from the 5' RACE reads in MiXCR, one entry per CDR3 protein. Among a few hundred thousand distinct CDR3 sequences listed, approximately 25% were seen once. This sequence joins TRBV5-1 and TRBJ2-5, with 12 bases that match TRBD2. The TCR originated in an adult woman who had mild COVID-19 (a few samples of this study predate the infection). Cell type and time point are not known. Specimen: PBMCs or a T cell subset sorted from them (not recorded which). This CDR3 is CASSPLSSGRAGETQYF. DNA of the CDR3: TGCGCCAGCAGCCCGCTCTCTAGCGGGAGGGCCGGGGAGACCCAGTACTTC.